This T cell receptor beta chain originates from a study of CD4+ T cells in melanoma. Study-wide points: In melanoma, neoantigen-specific CD4+ T cells reportedly differed in differentiation state. A reported correlation linked neoantigen-specific CD4+ T cells to CD8+, macrophage and B cell function.

Between the trimmed V and J ends, which lost 7 bases and 8 bases, there was a span of 12 bases. Looked up from germline, CDR1 is LNHDA and CDR2 is SQIVND (reference sequence). This CDR3 contains 13 residues. Sequenced by immunoSEQ multiplex PCR; TCRdb stores in-frame clones only, minus some. The sample gives about 10,000 clones, around two thirds of which show up once; roughly a quarter is in the top ten. With respect to this clone: Its antigen remains unidentified.

The sequence was collected from a human donor with melanoma. The sample comprised cells from a culture (not recorded whether cultured in vitro). V and J are TRBV19 and TRBJ1-6, with unresolved D. CDR3 in amino acids: CASTGRSDSPLHF. The CDR3 nucleotides are TGTGCCAGTACGGGGAGGTCGGATTCACCCCTCCACTTT.